The rows below give T cell receptor beta chains drawn from one sample of a study of T cell changes during pregnancy in multiple sclerosis. Produced via immunoSEQ multiplex PCR; TCRdb's table is partial and in-frame only. The table lists about 46,000 clones, 80% to 95% of them singletons. The sample in question was CD8+ T cells from peripheral blood mononuclear cells, obtained in the second trimester of pregnancy. Receptors originate from a female donor with multiple sclerosis, enrolled in a pregnancy study. Each CDR3 is given with its conserved first and last residue. The order of the fields is V gene, clone size, CDR3 protein. Clone size appears in some rows only: once, few, many, or a class for an expanded clone.

V: TRBV2
size: -
CDR3: CASSPGGLAGLRWETQYF

V: TRBV11-3
size: -
CDR3: CASSWSPNNEQFF

V: TRBV25-1
size: once
CDR3: CASRPGTGGAGNEKLFF

V: TRBV9
size: -
CDR3: CASSTKDARVNEQFF

V: TRBV19
size: -
CDR3: CASSILGGQGLNTEAFF

V: TRBV10-3
size: once
CDR3: CATQPGQGSRAYGYTF

V: TRBV7-6
size: -
CDR3: CASSFSRGGYEQYF

V: TRBV5-1
size: -
CDR3: CASSQNGGPNGYTF

V: TRBV19
size: -
CDR3: CASSMDTHNEQFF

V: TRBV4-3
size: -
CDR3: CASSQVTSGAFNEQFF

V: TRBV7-8
size: -
CDR3: CASSLDRGDEKLFF

V: TRBV30
size: -
CDR3: CAWSQRDRENEKLFF

V: TRBV13
size: -
CDR3: CASSLGRRTGEQYF

V: TRBV11-3
size: -
CDR3: CASSFGTGYTYEQYF

V: TRBV13
size: -
CDR3: CASSLGTRANEQFF

V: TRBV25-1
size: -
CDR3: CASSGIGAGQVTEAFF

V: TRBV7-3
size: -
CDR3: CASSQGQSPNYGYTF

V: TRBV2
size: -
CDR3: CASSSIGELNTGELFF

V: TRBV4-3
size: -
CDR3: CASSQEGARYGYTF

V: TRBV4-2
size: -
CDR3: CASSQGLSLLSSGNTIYF

V: TRBV7-9
size: -
CDR3: CASSLFSGTGETQYF

V: TRBV19
size: -
CDR3: CASSKYPDRTYGYTF

V: TRBV5-6
size: -
CDR3: CASSSQLKQAATNEKLFF

V: TRBV28
size: -
CDR3: CASSTLSGSGGVDEQFF

V: TRBV9
size: -
CDR3: CASSVVGTGGTEAFF

V: TRBV27
size: -
CDR3: CASRPSSGGEYNEQFF

V: TRBV7-9
size: few
CDR3: CASKGDSPGYEQYF

V: TRBV6-1
size: -
CDR3: CASSFSGGAGYEQYF